The entry below describes one T cell receptor (beta chain). Its specific antigen is unknown. Base qualities are not recorded, but no much larger clone differs from it by a single base. The data belong to a study of cytomegalovirus exposure and HLA in healthy donors (TCRdb year 2017). Background on the whole study: In an earlier analysis of 450 to 750 of the donors, 250 to 350 Gb of sequence data and roughly 100 million unique TCR beta sequences from 180 million or so T cells were reported. Several DR-DQ haplotypes were handled as single units for association and clustering because linkage in the cohort was strong. The study combined high-throughput TCR immunosequencing, statistical association of individual TCRs with disease status, and machine learning to predict cytomegalovirus infection status. In an earlier analysis of 550 to 700 of the donors, high-throughput TCR beta sequencing was used to judge whether each TCR beta V gene segment behaved as functional or pseudogenic. The later analysis used no new phenotypic data to find candidate immune exposures, relying instead on TCR beta sequences and their occurrence across donors. Class I and class II HLA loci were covered by the typing at four-digit resolution. All discovery cohort repertoires had been generated on a single sequencing platform. Typing coverage varied by locus: 629-630 donors for A, B, C, DRB1 and DQB1; 522 for DQA1; about 600 for DPA1; roughly 450 for DPB1. The study aimed to test whether signatures of past pathogen exposure could be identified by cataloging public T cell receptors. Among 300 to 500 genotyped donors of the cohort, an average of around 250,000 unique TCR beta nucleotide sequences was sequenced per donor, of which 15% to 20% were non-productive. Donor age, sex, ethnicity and CMV serostatus were compiled alongside the repertoire data. Among the roughly 370 genotyped donors, around 81% belonged to the genetic ancestry cluster associated with self-reported Caucasian donors. In addition to the first cohort of 500 to 850 subjects, a separate validation cohort of approximately 130 different subjects was used. A later genetic analysis took genome-wide SNP genotypes for about 55% of the roughly 700 donors and used that subset as a discovery cohort. A later analysis re-examined previously published TCR beta repertoires from more than 550 donors and added high-resolution HLA genotyping to investigate patterns of TCR occurrence. The T cell repertoires of 700 or so subjects were profiled by immunosequencing and related to cytomegalovirus serostatus. Approximately 300 gigabases of sequencing data and around 80 million unique TCR sequences made up an early release that covered several hundred HLA-typed donors.

To prepare the library, the immunoSEQ multiplex PCR assay was applied. A mixture of 60 forward primers for TCR Vbeta segments and 13 reverse primers for TCR Jbeta segments was used in the multiplex PCR. A multiplex PCR assay on genomic DNA amplified the CDR3 region of rearranged TCR beta genes. The amplified TCR beta libraries were sequenced on the Illumina HiSeq System as 87-base-pair reads. The published analysis was carried out like this. In a later analysis, approximately 74 million unique TCR beta chains were counted across the 650 to 700 repertoires, and about 10 million of these chains were shared by at least two donors. Raw reads were error-corrected and collapsed into unique sequences by a nearest-neighbor algorithm in which closely related sequences were merged to remove PCR and sequencing errors. CDR3 sequences were aligned to IMGT reference sequences to assign V, D and J gene segments. For a sequence to be retained, a match of at least six nucleotides was required to both a V gene segment and a J gene segment. Rearrangements were called productive when the CDR3 lacked stop codons and stayed in frame with V and J; all others were non-productive. Following IMGT convention, CDR3 was defined as the stretch from the second conserved V-encoded cysteine to the conserved J-encoded phenylalanine. In an earlier analysis of 500 to 650 of the donors, sequences lacking an unambiguous match to a single V gene segment were excluded. An earlier analysis of some 610 of the donors called V segments functional above 56.7% productive rearrangements and segregating when the between-donor standard deviation exceeded 5%. A statistical classification framework was built for diagnosing cytomegalovirus status from the catalog of TCR beta chain sequences. In a later analysis, TCR nucleotide sequences were compared against IMGT/GENE-DB human TR gene sequences so that V and J genes could be assigned. A later analysis assigned CDR3 sequences and most-parsimonious VDJ recombination scenarios with the TCRdist pipeline. In a later analysis, each TCR beta chain was defined by its CDR3 amino acid sequence together with its V-gene family, and reads without a unique V-gene family were excluded. To address suspected cross-contamination and a sequencing artifact, a later analysis removed a few hundred highly shared, low-generation-probability nucleotide sequences. In a later analysis, a clonal expansion index was calculated for each public chain from normalized within-repertoire ranks of inferred template counts. In a later analysis, generation probabilities were computed using a VDJ recombination model fitted to out-of-frame rearrangements, and the results were checked against IGoR. A later analysis scored TCR-TCR, TCR-HLA and TCR-CMV co-occurrence with hypergeometric tests, applying a repertoire-size bias correction to TCR pairs. False discovery rates were estimated in a later analysis by permuting HLA or CMV assignments 20 times. A later analysis grouped co-occurring TCRs with DBSCAN, adding TCRdist sequence similarity when clustering within HLA-allele-positive subsets. For co-occurrence clustering, repertoires with fewer than 30,000 or more than 120,000 public chains were excluded, along with four to six repertoires with anomalous nucleotide sharing. The table was pulled from immuneACCESS by TCRdb, which kept in-frame rearrangements only. Such tables lose some clones; where checked, under half of the loss comes from unresolved V genes, and the rest has no known cause. Clone size and V and J calls were adopted from that table, with D and trimming inferred from the DNA. This sample has about 240,000 clones in its table, and approximately 80% of those were observed once. The top ten clonotypes cover around 8.6% of the sample.

Broad study findings and their caveats: In an earlier analysis of approximately 590 of the donors, most TCR beta V segments were observed in productive rearrangements about 87% or about 30% of the time, broadly matching IMGT annotations. It was suggested by the authors that the approach could potentially be generalized to other disease states and immunological phenotypes. Strong co-occurrence of HLA alleles, especially DR and DQ, made assigning TCR associations to individual alleles difficult. In this cohort, only TCR beta chains were sequenced, and detectable features were limited by the absence of alpha or paired-chain data. Roughly uniform sequencing depth across donors was assumed in presence/absence analyses, although this assumption may not hold. For the cohort, immune exposure information was limited to CMV serostatus. Compared with the approximately 600-donor mean, donors in an Asian-associated ancestry cluster had fewer N-insertions in productive TCRs, according to a later genetic analysis. Specific HLA alleles were associated with over 15,000 TCR beta sequences at a false discovery rate of 0.05 in a later analysis. The classifier was reported to diagnose cytomegalovirus status with high specificity and sensitivity in both the original and validation cohorts. A further reported finding was that TCR beta sequences accurately predicted the HLA-A and HLA-B alleles for most subjects in the first cohort. Most TCR sequences were seen in very few donors, while some public TCRs were found in many individuals. Three of the identified cytomegalovirus-associated TCR beta chains were confirmed in vitro to be specific for cytomegalovirus antigens. Correlated functional status among segregating V segments might reflect linkage disequilibrium, but an unknown experimental factor could not be ruled out. Compared with equally common non-associated chains, HLA-associated TCR beta chains in a later analysis were more clonally expanded and had lower generation probabilities. In the study, about 150 TCR beta chains were listed as associated with cytomegalovirus. V-gene and J-gene trimming of TCR beta chains was associated with a missense DCLRE1C variant in a later genetic analysis, and the association was replicated in an independent cohort. In a later analysis, the rate of TCR association differed among HLA loci, with DRB1 alleles having the most associated TCRs and HLA-C alleles having the fewest. A cluster of highly shared sequence variants was judged likely to be a technical artifact of the sequencing pipeline. The 87-base-pair reads could not distinguish some IMGT-functional V segments, including TRBV6-2 and TRBV6-3, so those segments were excluded. Because counts were too low, roughly 17 rarely observed V segments, including chromosome 9 orphons, were left out of the earlier analysis of approximately 500 of the donors. According to a later analysis, most CMV-associated TCR beta chains appeared to be HLA-restricted, and the HLA associations seemed to be driven largely by CMV exposure. Because HLA typing was missing for some donors at each locus, association tests included only the typed subset. Several of the top co-occurrence clusters appeared to be linked to parvovirus B19, influenza, CMV and Epstein-Barr virus, according to a later analysis.

Its CDR3 holds 14 amino acids, cysteine through phenylalanine. Only the CDR3 part of the read is kept: 42 bases, read in frame from the first base. The CDR1 and CDR2 encoded by the germline V gene are MNHEY and SVGAGI. Trimming removed 5 bases from V and 6 bases from J; the gene matches leave 6 bases unexplained. The cohort consisted of approximately 690 healthy bone marrow donors. At the time of sampling, all cohort members were nominally healthy, though unrecorded immune exposures were likely present. The donor was CMV seropositive and belonged to the group of some 290 seropositive cohort members. Each donor provided a peripheral blood sample, and peripheral blood mononuclear cells were used for TCR beta sequencing. Genomic DNA extraction from the blood cell samples was performed with the Qiagen DNeasy Blood Extraction Kit.

The rearrangement combines TRBV6-5 with TRBJ1-5; TRBD1 matches 8 bases in the middle. Sequencing was done on a sample of PBMCs. The clonotype was recovered from a woman aged 60-75 years in good health and CMV-seropositive. The CDR3 sequence is CASSPQGASQPQHF. The DNA reads TGTGCCAGCAGTCCGCAGGGGGCTTCTCAGCCCCAGCATTTT.